One and the same sample provided the 15 T cell receptor beta chains below, sequenced in a study of T cells in tuberculosis. Profiling relied on immunoSEQ multiplex PCR, and the TCRdb table lists in-frame clones only, not all of them. Counted here are about 34,000 clones, approximately 97% occurring once; the ten biggest clones make up roughly 6.2%. Sequencing was performed on PBMCs. The receptors shown here come from a donor between 10 and 29 years old with latent tuberculosis or without tuberculosis infection.

V is TRBV2 and J is TRBJ1-1; 7 bases match TRBD1. The CDR3 totals 12 residues. The germline gives CDR1 SNHLY, CDR2 FYNNEI. V was clipped by 10 bases and J by 2 bases; unmatched bases: 4. Written as DNA, the CDR3 is TGTGCCACTCGGGACAGAAACACTGAAGCTTTCTTT. Protein product: CATRDRNTEAFF.

The chain uses TRBV6-1 and TRBJ2-7, with 9 nucleotides matching TRBD1. Germline V gene sequence: CDR1 MNHNS, CDR2 SASEGT. The CDR3 has 14 amino acids. J gave up 2 bases and V 3 bases, and 2 bases lay outside the gene matches. CDR3 residues: CASSDYRGPYEQYF. In DNA, the CDR3 is TGTGCCAGCAGTGACTACAGGGGGCCCTACGAGCAGTACTTC.

V gene TRBV10-3 combines with J gene TRBJ2-7; D remains unclear. The V end was cut by 4 bases, the J end by 0 bases, with 16 bases between. From germline, CDR1 is ENHRY and CDR2 SYGVKD. The CDR3 has 16 residues. CDR3 sequence: CAISGPVGFGSYEQYF. DNA for the CDR3: TGTGCCATCAGTGGGCCTGTCGGGTTCGGCTCCTACGAGCAGTACTTC.

J is TRBJ2-5 and V is TRBV11-2; tentatively, D is TRBD2 (6 bases). Germline V gene lookup returns CDR1 SGHAT and CDR2 FQNNGV. The CDR3 covers 13 residues. V was cut by 5 bases and J by 7 bases, with 14 bases left in between. The CDR3 region has the DNA TGTGCCAGCAGCCAAGCGGCCGGGGGGACCCAGTACTTC. This codes for CASSQAAGGTQYF.

The rearrangement uses TRBV7-9 and TRBJ1-1, with D unresolved. Deletions cut 2 bases from V and 1 base from J, with 5 bases between. The CDR3 runs 13 residues. CDR1 and CDR2 (germline): SEHNR, FQNEAQ (reference sequence). The CDR3 coding sequence is TGTGCCAGCAGCTTACAGAAGAACACTGAAGCTTTCTTT. This sequence encodes CASSLQKNTEAFF.

The V gene is TRBV6-1, the J gene TRBJ1-1; 7 bases are shared with TRBD1. There are 15 residues in the CDR3. In germline, CDR1 is MNHNS, CDR2 SASEGT. J lost 3 bases, V lost 6 bases, and 10 bases had no gene match. CDR3 nucleotide sequence: TGTGCCAGCAGCCCACTACAGGGGTCCTACACTGAAGCTTTCTTT. Encoded protein: CASSPLQGSYTEAFF.

The chain uses TRBV5-1 and TRBJ1-1, with 9 bases that match TRBD1. The V and J ends lost 0 bases and 10 bases, in that order; junction bases with no gene match: 10. The V gene's germline CDR1 is SGHRS and CDR2 YFSETQ. The CDR3 extends over 15 amino acids. DNA for the CDR3: TGCGCCAGCAGCTTGGATATCGGGACAGGGAGGGGAGCTTTCTTT. Protein: CASSLDIGTGRGAFF.

The chain joins TRBV9 to TRBJ2-3, with TRBD2 matching over 12 bases. Trimming removed 3 bases from V and 6 bases from J; junction bases left unmatched: 11. CDR1 and CDR2 from the germline V gene are SGDLS and YYNGEE. The CDR3 length is 17 residues. CDR3 protein: CASSDTRLAGESDTQYF. The CDR3 coding sequence is TGTGCCAGCAGCGATACCCGACTAGCGGGAGAGTCGGATACGCAGTATTTT.

The chain combines TRBV6-5 with TRBJ1-2; TRBD1 matches at 9 bases. V was pared by 6 bases and J by 6 bases, with 2 bases of the junction left unmatched. Germline lookup yields CDR1 MNHEY and CDR2 SVGAGI. The CDR3 consists of 12 residues. DNA of the CDR3: TGTGCCAGCAGCCGGACAGGGGATGGCTACACCTTC. It codes for CASSRTGDGYTF.

This rearrangement joins TRBV27 to TRBJ2-7, with 11 bases fitting TRBD2. J lost 0 bases, V lost 6 bases, and 13 bases had no gene match. Per germline, CDR1 MNHEY and CDR2 SMNVEV (reference sequence). This CDR3 is built from 18 residues. Here the CDR3 DNA reads TGTGCCAGCAGGCTCCGACTAGCGGGAAATCCAAGCTCCTACGAGCAGTACTTC. This sequence encodes CASRLRLAGNPSSYEQYF.

The V gene is TRBV2, the J gene TRBJ2-5, with a possible D match to TRBD1 (6 bases). The V gene lost 5 bases and the J gene lost 7 bases, with 17 bases spanning the gap. From germline, CDR1 is SNHLY and CDR2 FYNNEI. There are 14 residues in the CDR3. The CDR3 reads CASSPTGLSGTQYF. The DNA of the CDR3 is TGTGCCAGCAGTCCCACAGGGCTTTCGGGGACCCAGTACTTC.

V and J are TRBV9 and TRBJ1-4; D remains unclear. The CDR3 sequence is 13 residues long. Germline values: CDR1 SGDLS, CDR2 YYNGEE. V lost 3 bases and J lost 6, with 9 bases in between. The CDR3 loop reads CASSAGDDEKLFF. Here the CDR3 DNA reads TGTGCCAGCAGCGCGGGAGACGATGAAAAACTGTTTTTT.

The J gene is TRBJ2-7, the V gene TRBV13; 12 bases line up with TRBD1. The CDR3 has 15 amino acids. Looked up from germline, CDR1 is PRHDT and CDR2 is FYEKMQ (reference sequence). V was pared by 4 bases and J by 7 bases, with 8 bases of the junction left unmatched. Here the CDR3 reads CASSSGTGGGWEQYF. DNA of the CDR3: TGTGCCAGCAGCTCCGGGACAGGGGGCGGTTGGGAGCAGTACTTC.

The genes are TRBV28 and TRBJ2-3; D might be TRBD2 (6 bases). V was clipped by 2 bases and J by 2 bases, with 11 bases between them. Germline V gene lookup returns CDR1 MDHEN and CDR2 SYDVKM. This CDR3 contains 15 residues. The CDR3 loop reads CASSLVRGVTDTQYF. CDR3 sequence (DNA): TGTGCCAGCAGTTTAGTGCGCGGGGTCACAGATACGCAGTATTTT.

The chain couples TRBV13 to TRBJ2-7, with D possibly matching TRBD1 (6 bases). Trimming pared 2 bases from V and 5 bases from J, leaving 16 bases between. The length of the CDR3 is 15 residues. From germline, CDR1 is PRHDT and CDR2 FYEKMQ (reference sequence). The CDR3 bases are TGTGCCAGCAGCTTAAGAGGGGGTAGCCTTAACGAGCAGTACTTC. Its protein product is CASSLRGGSLNEQYF.